This entry lists 24 T cell receptor beta chains sequenced from one sample in a study of cytomegalovirus exposure and HLA in healthy donors. The PCR had 60 Vbeta and 13 Jbeta primers. Some clones are missing from TCRdb's copy, which holds only in-frame ones; the method was immunoSEQ multiplex PCR. Here the sample table reports some 76,000 clones. Sequencing was performed on PBMCs. The receptors were sampled from a female donor in good health and CMV-seropositive.

The chain has TRBV28 and TRBJ2-3; 7 bases map to TRBD1. Germline lookup yields CDR1 MDHEN and CDR2 SYDVKM. The junction had 6 bases not matched to a gene; V was cut back by 7 bases and J by 2 bases. The CDR3 loop spans 14 amino acids. This CDR3 reads CASKSGTATDTQYF. CDR3 nucleotide sequence: TGTGCCAGCAAGTCCGGGACAGCCACAGATACGCAGTATTTT.

This rearrangement joins TRBV13 to TRBJ2-2; weak D call: TRBD1 (6 bases). Germline V lookup: CDR1 PRHDT, CDR2 FYEKMQ (reference sequence). CDR3 length: 14 amino acids. V lost 5 bases and J 1 base, leaving 8 bases between the germline ends. Here the CDR3 reads CASSTGQNTGELFF. The CDR3 nucleotides are TGTGCCAGCAGCACGGGACAGAACACCGGGGAGCTGTTTTTT.

The chain links TRBV28 to TRBJ1-5; possibly TRBD1 for D (6 bases). This CDR3 contains 16 residues. The V and J ends lost 6 bases and 0 bases respectively, with 15 bases between them. CDR1 and CDR2 from the germline V gene are MDHEN and SYDVKM. The chain's CDR3 is CASRPKRTDSNQPQHF. The CDR3 nucleotides read TGTGCCAGCAGACCAAAAAGGACAGATAGCAATCAGCCCCAGCATTTT.

The chain recombines TRBV19 with TRBJ2-5, with TRBD1 matching over 10 bases. Gene TRBJ2-7 matches the end of the DNA better, so the J call may be wrong. The length of the CDR3 is 15 residues. The germline CDR1 and CDR2 sequences are LNHDA and SQIVND (reference sequence). The CDR3 loop is CASSIGDRGYYEQYF. The CDR3 DNA is TGTGCCAGTAGTATAGGGGACAGGGGTTACTACGAGCAGTACTTC.

The chain uses TRBV2 and TRBJ2-1; 11 bases map to TRBD2. CDR1 is SNHLY, CDR2 FYNNEI, per germline. The CDR3 is 13 residues long. The junction had 4 bases not matched to a gene; V was cut back by 1 base and J by 14 bases. Here the CDR3 DNA reads TGTGCCAGCAGTGAAGTGACTAGCGGGGAGGAGTTCTTC. This codes for CASSEVTSGEEFF.

This chain joins TRBV29-1 and TRBJ1-1, with D perhaps matching TRBD1 (5 bases). Trimming pared 2 bases from V and 2 bases from J, leaving 12 bases between. The CDR3 is 14 amino acids. Germline V gene lookup returns CDR1 SQVTM and CDR2 ANQGSEA. The chain's CDR3 is CSVERGGINTEAFF. For the CDR3, the DNA is TGCAGCGTTGAACGTGGGGGGATCAACACTGAAGCTTTCTTT.

V gene TRBV5-1 combines with J gene TRBJ2-5; weak D call: TRBD2 (7 bases). V was trimmed by 5 bases and J by 2 bases, leaving 13 bases between them. Per germline, CDR1 SGHRS and CDR2 YFSETQ. The CDR3 spans 14 residues. The CDR3 sequence is CASRGGAVQETQYF. The CDR3 DNA is TGCGCCAGCAGGGGGGGGGCAGTTCAAGAGACCCAGTACTTC. The full variable domain, its missing parts supplied by reference TRBV5-1 and TRBJ2-5, is KAGVTQTPRYLIKTRGQQVTLSCSPISGHRSVSWYQQTPGQGLQFLFEYFSETQRNKGNFPGRFSGRQFSNSRSEMNVSTLELGDSALYLCASRGGAVQETQYFGPGTRLLVL.

The genes are TRBV6-1 and TRBJ2-7; D not resolved. The CDR3 spans 13 residues. Trimming stripped 2 bases from V and 1 base from J, with 6 bases between. CDR1 MNHNS and CDR2 SASEGT come from the germline V gene. The CDR3 region is CASSELASYEQYF. CDR3 nucleotide sequence: TGTGCCAGCAGTGAATTGGCTTCCTACGAGCAGTACTTC.

This chain links TRBV29-1 with TRBJ2-3; 7 nucleotides align to TRBD2. J was trimmed by 2 bases and V by 6 bases; bases with no gene match: 5. Germline V CDR1 and CDR2: SQVTM, ANQGSEA. This CDR3 contains 13 residues. The CDR3 here is CSVSGESTDTQYF. CDR3 DNA sequence: TGCAGCGTCAGCGGGGAGTCCACAGATACGCAGTATTTT.

The chain joins TRBV28 to TRBJ2-1; D unclear. Trimming removed 2 bases at V and 8 bases at J, with 13 bases between. The CDR3 has 14 residues. Germline V gene lookup returns CDR1 MDHEN and CDR2 SYDVKM. CDR3 loop: CASSLVPYSHEQFF. The CDR3 bases are TGTGCCAGCAGTTTAGTTCCATACAGCCATGAGCAGTTCTTC.

V is TRBV5-1 and J is TRBJ1-5; tentatively, D is TRBD1 (6 bases). Germline values: CDR1 SGHRS, CDR2 YFSETQ. The CDR3 covers 14 residues. Between the trimmed V and J ends, which lost 5 bases and 0 bases, there was a span of 9 bases. The CDR3 sequence is CASSQGTSNQPQHF. For the CDR3, the DNA is TGCGCCAGCAGTCAGGGGACTAGCAATCAGCCCCAGCATTTT.

The V call is TRBV11-1, the J call TRBJ1-4; 8 bases align to TRBD1. Germline V gene data show CDR1 as SGHAT and CDR2 as FQDESV (reference sequence). V dropped 4 bases and J dropped 7; count of bases not matched to a gene: 8. The CDR3 is made up of 15 amino acids. CDR3 DNA: TGTGCCAGCAGCTCGAACAGGGGGATCGGTGAAAAACTGTTTTTT. This codes for CASSSNRGIGEKLFF.

The chain carries TRBV7-9 and TRBJ1-1; D remains ambiguous. Germline V gene lookup returns CDR1 SEHNR and CDR2 FQNEAQ (reference sequence). The CDR3 runs 15 residues. Trimming cost V 1 base and J 0 bases, with 9 bases left between them. CDR3 coding DNA: TGTGCCAGCAGCTTAGGAGGGAGCATGAACACTGAAGCTTTCTTT. Translated, it gives CASSLGGSMNTEAFF.

The chain links TRBV30 to TRBJ1-6; 7 bases are a match to TRBD1. In germline, CDR1 is GTSNPN, CDR2 SVGIG (reference sequence). The CDR3 spans 15 residues. The V segment lost 8 bases and the J segment 6 bases; nucleotides outside the gene matches: 13. The CDR3 region has the DNA TGTGCCGGGTCAACAGGGGCCCTGGGTAATTCACCCCTCCACTTT. Translated: CAGSTGALGNSPLHF.

The chain joins TRBV6-6 to TRBJ1-2; 7 nucleotides match TRBD1. CDR3 size: 16 residues. The junction had 10 bases not matched to a gene; V was cut back by 6 bases and J by 0 bases. The germline V gene encodes CDR1 MNHNY and CDR2 SVGAGI (reference sequence). The CDR3 region has the DNA TGTGCCAGCAGATCCTACCGTGGACAGGCTAACTATGGCTACACCTTC. Protein: CASRSYRGQANYGYTF.

The V call is TRBV30, the J call TRBJ2-2, with 7 positions matching TRBD1. The CDR3 is made up of 13 amino acids. With V trimmed by 4 bases and J by 6 bases, 5 bases remained unmatched. Germline CDR1 GTSNPN, CDR2 SVGIG (reference sequence). CDR3 in DNA: TGTGCCTGGAACTGGCAGGGGGCCGGGGAGCTGTTTTTT. It is translated as CAWNWQGAGELFF.

This chain joins TRBV30 and TRBJ2-1; 7 bases map to TRBD2. This CDR3 comprises 14 residues. V dropped 7 bases and J dropped 0; count of bases not matched to a gene: 6. In germline, CDR1 is GTSNPN, CDR2 SVGIG (reference sequence). DNA of the CDR3: TGTGCCTTCTCCGGGACTAACTCCTACAATGAGCAGTTCTTC. Translating it yields CAFSGTNSYNEQFF.

The chain carries TRBV29-1 and TRBJ2-3; 10 bases map to TRBD2. The CDR3 loop spans 15 amino acids. V lost 4 bases and J lost 2; bases outside the gene matches: 6. Germline V gene sequence: CDR1 SQVTM, CDR2 ANQGSEA. The chain's CDR3 is CSVATSGFYTDTQYF. CDR3 coding DNA: TGCAGCGTTGCGACTAGCGGGTTTTACACAGATACGCAGTATTTT.

The genes are TRBV6-4 and TRBJ2-1, with 8 bases lining up with TRBD2. The germline V gene encodes CDR1 MRHNA and CDR2 SNTAGT. The CDR3 is made up of 17 amino acids. V trimming: 5 bases; J trimming: 1 base; junction bases outside the gene matches: 10. As DNA, the CDR3 is TGTGCCAGCAGTCCGCATCGGAGCGGGAGTTCCTACAATGAGCAGTTCTTC. This encodes CASSPHRSGSSYNEQFF.

This sequence joins TRBV6-1 and TRBJ1-4; D is possibly TRBD1 (5 bases). CDR3 length equals 15 residues. Germline CDR1 reads MNHNS; CDR2 reads SASEGT. V lost 1 base to trimming and J lost 8 bases, with 14 bases between them. CDR3 nucleotide sequence: TGTGCCAGCAGTGAAGGACAGCCCTACGGGGAAAAACTGTTTTTT. Its protein product is CASSEGQPYGEKLFF.

The V call is TRBV5-1, the J call TRBJ2-7, with 8 bases matching TRBD2. Germline lookup yields CDR1 SGHRS and CDR2 YFSETQ. The CDR3 length is 15 residues. Trimming at V came to 2 bases and at J to 5 bases, leaving 9 bases not matched to a gene. Written as DNA, the CDR3 is TGCGCCAGCAGCTTTTACGGGGGGGAAGCCAACGAGCAGTACTTC. This gives the protein CASSFYGGEANEQYF.

This chain joins TRBV15 and TRBJ1-2, with D uncertain. The V end was cut by 1 base, the J end by 9 bases, with 12 bases between. The CDR3 extends over 13 amino acids. Germline lookup yields CDR1 LNHNV and CDR2 YYDKDF (reference sequence). The CDR3 sequence is CATSRGVDERYTF. The CDR3 DNA is TGTGCCACCAGCAGAGGCGTCGATGAGCGCTACACCTTC.

This chain links TRBV5-6 with TRBJ2-6; D might be TRBD1 (6 bases). Between the trimmed V and J ends, which lost 4 bases and 0 bases, there was a span of 14 bases. This CDR3 region has 17 residues. CDR1 SGHDT and CDR2 YYEEEE come from the germline V gene. DNA of the CDR3: TGTGCCAGCAGCCGTTTAGGACAGCTCTCTGGGGCCAACGTCCTGACTTTC. Translated: CASSRLGQLSGANVLTF.

The chain couples TRBV6-1 to TRBJ1-5, with 8 bases lining up with TRBD1. V lost 4 bases, J lost 4 bases, and 9 bases stayed unmatched. In germline, CDR1 is MNHNS, CDR2 SASEGT. This CDR3 is 16 amino acids long. CDR3 DNA sequence: TGTGCCAGCAGTGCATCCGACAGGGGCGATAATCAGCCCCAGCATTTT. It codes for CASSASDRGDNQPQHF.